The clone carrying this TCR beta chain was detected only a few times. This record comes from a study of blood T cell repertoires in COVID-19. As for the study in general: Samples taken during acute and convalescent COVID-19 were collected in the United States, Italy and Spain. PBMCs, B-cell-depleted T cells, or T cells provided the cDNA or gDNA that made up the material.

It was during active infection that Seattle patients were enrolled and then longitudinally followed. CDR3 size: 14 residues. The V gene's germline CDR1 is SNHLY and CDR2 FYNNEI. The V segment lost 6 bases and the J segment 3 bases; nucleotides outside the gene matches: 6. Under the authors' procedure: From reference gene primer amplification, estimates of nucleated cell counts were derived. TCRdb's table, derived via immunoSEQ multiplex PCR, lists solely in-frame clones and lacks some. The V and J calls and clone size were taken over from that table, and D and trimming were inferred from the DNA. Among some 71,000 clones listed, more than 80% were seen once.

The J gene is TRBJ1-1, the V gene TRBV2; TRBD1 matches at 8 bases. The sequencing input was peripheral blood. The TCR sequence derives from a man between 50 and 59 years old with COVID-19, enrolled during active disease. CDR3 nucleotides: TGTGCCAGCAGCGACAGGGGAGAGGACACTGAAGCTTTCTTT. This codes for CASSDRGEDTEAFF.